This T cell receptor beta chain was observed in a study of technical replicates of blood from a few donors listed by TCRdb under 2017. The germline V gene provides CDR1 MNHNS and CDR2 SASEGT. V loses 7 bases of germline sequence and J loses 7 bases, and the interval between the two ends is 14 bases. The cysteine opens and the phenylalanine closes a CDR3 of 13 amino acids. The sequence is cut down to CDR3 DNA, 39 bases in frame from base 1. Comment on this clone: Its antigen specificity is not known. Per-base qualities were not stored, and no clone one base away is much larger.

The library was produced with the immunoSEQ multiplex PCR assay. This is the immuneACCESS table as TCRdb keeps it, with only in-frame sequences that have V and J called. A part of the clones is gone; compared with another copy, unresolved V genes explain less than half, and the rest is unexplained. The sample profile shows around 98,000 clones; 90% to 96% of them were found once. Of the sample, less than 0.25% is held by the ten largest clones. The V and J genes are TRBV6-1 and TRBJ1-5; the D gene assignment is ambiguous. The sequence was collected from a human donor in good health. The sequencing sample was made of T cells isolated from PBMCs. The DNA sequence is as follows: TGTGCCAGCAATATCCTTCTCGAGCAGCCCCAGCATTTT. It encodes CASNILLEQPQHF.